These T cell receptor beta chains were read from a single sample in a study of shared clonotypes between healthy human individuals. Data came from immunoSEQ multiplex PCR; TCRdb stores just in-frame clones and leaves some out. The sample holds around 580,000 clones; 95% to 98% are singletons and the top ten take approximately 0.33%. Sequenced material: naive CD8+ T cells sorted from blood. The source of these receptors is a man aged 25-45 years in good health. Both conserved end residues are part of each CDR3. D genes are given only for firm matches. Expanded clones get a size class; other rows say once, few or many, or leave the size out.

j_call d_call clone_size v_call cdr3_aa cdr3_nt
TRBJ2-1 . . TRBV27 CASSSGELAENEQFF TGTGCCAGCAGTTCGGGGGAACTAGCCGAGAATGAGCAGTTCTTC
TRBJ2-1 TRBD2 . TRBV4-3 CASSLTTSGSSYNEQFF TGCGCCAGCAGCCTGACGACTAGCGGGAGTTCATACAATGAGCAGTTCTTC
TRBJ1-2 . . TRBV30 CAWAEGQIGYTF TGTGCCTGGGCCGAAGGACAGATTGGGTACACCTTC
TRBJ2-1 . . TRBV15 CATSRDHRGGPGGNEQFF TGTGCCACCAGCAGAGATCACAGAGGGGGCCCGGGAGGGAATGAGCAGTTCTTC
TRBJ2-3 TRBD2 . TRBV2 CASSYPRDYYTDTQYF TGTGCCAGCAGCTACCCCAGGGACTACTACACAGATACGCAGTATTTT
TRBJ2-5 TRBD2 once TRBV7-3 CASSSGLARAETQYF TGTGCCAGCAGCTCGGGACTAGCGCGGGCAGAGACCCAGTACTTC
TRBJ2-7 TRBD2 . TRBV7-9 CASSSPGGAAPYEQYF TGTGCCAGCAGCTCCCCGGGAGGAGCGGCCCCCTACGAGCAGTACTTC
TRBJ2-5 TRBD1 . TRBV7-7 CASSQWTGLGETQYF TGTGCTAGCAGTCAATGGACAGGACTGGGGGAGACCCAGTACTTC
TRBJ2-7 . . TRBV18 CASSPGGFGSYEQYF TGTGCCAGCTCACCAGGAGGGTTCGGGTCCTACGAGCAGTACTTC
TRBJ2-7 . . TRBV4-3 CASSQGQGREQYF TGCGCCAGCAGCCAAGGGCAAGGACGCGAGCAGTACTTC
TRBJ2-7 . . TRBV6-1 CASSERVFGSGEQYF TGTGCCAGCAGTGAAAGGGTGTTCGGGTCGGGCGAGCAGTACTTC
TRBJ2-1 . . TRBV7-9 CASSRPDEQFF TGTGCCAGCAGCCGCCCGGACGAGCAGTTCTTC
TRBJ2-7 . . TRBV10-1 CASSEASGAEQYF TGCGCCAGCAGTGAAGCGTCTGGGGCCGAGCAGTACTTC
TRBJ2-3 . . TRBV27 CASSLIGSLADTQYF TGTGCCAGCAGTTTAATCGGGAGTCTGGCAGATACGCAGTATTTT
TRBJ2-1 TRBD2 . TRBV5-1 CASGLVSGRARDEQFF TGCGCCAGCGGACTAGTTAGCGGGAGGGCCAGGGATGAGCAGTTCTTC
TRBJ2-2 . . TRBV7-6 CASSLGAGELFF TGTGCCAGCAGCTTAGGGGCCGGGGAGCTGTTTTTT
TRBJ2-7 TRBD1 . TRBV5-8 CASSLLAGGVSEGREQYF TGTGCCAGCAGCTTGTTGGCAGGGGGCGTCTCCGAGGGTCGCGAGCAGTACTTC
TRBJ2-7 . . TRBV28 CASSPWGAQTYEQYF TGTGCCAGCAGCCCTTGGGGGGCCCAAACCTACGAGCAGTACTTC
TRBJ2-5 . once TRBV7-6 CASSLEFAGRQETQYF TGTGCCAGCAGCTTGGAGTTCGCCGGGCGGCAAGAGACCCAGTACTTC
TRBJ2-7 TRBD1 . TRBV28 CASSLQRTGVYEQYF TGTGCCAGCAGTTTACAACGGACAGGAGTATACGAGCAGTACTTC
TRBJ2-7 . . TRBV2 CASSDGSASYEQYF TGTGCCAGCAGTGATGGGAGTGCGTCCTACGAGCAGTACTTC
TRBJ2-1 TRBD2 . TRBV5-1 CASSLRQAGVGEQFF TGCGCCAGCAGCTTGAGGCAAGCGGGAGTTGGGGAGCAGTTCTTC
TRBJ2-3 TRBD2 once TRBV5-6 CASSPSLAGAYDTQYF TGTGCCAGCAGCCCCTCTCTAGCGGGAGCTTATGATACGCAGTATTTT
TRBJ2-3 . . TRBV7-9 CASSFGTGGTQYF TGTGCCAGCAGCTTCGGGACCGGGGGTACGCAGTATTTT
TRBJ2-7 TRBD2 . TRBV10-3 CAASGLAGINPYEQYF TGTGCCGCCTCGGGACTAGCGGGAATAAATCCCTACGAGCAGTACTTC
TRBJ1-2 . . TRBV4-1 CASSQGEHTTQNGYTF TGCGCCAGCAGCCAAGGGGAGCACACAACTCAAAATGGCTACACCTTC
TRBJ1-1 . . TRBV4-3 CASSPRGGTEAFF TGCGCCAGCAGCCCGAGGGGAGGCACTGAAGCTTTCTTT
TRBJ2-7 . . TRBV13 CASSLSGSVEQYF TGTGCCAGCAGCTTAAGCGGCTCGGTCGAGCAGTACTTC
TRBJ2-1 . . TRBV6-5 CASSYSLAVEQFF TGTGCCAGCAGTTACTCCCTAGCAGTTGAGCAGTTCTTC
TRBJ2-1 . . TRBV11-2 CASNHNEQFF TGTGCCAGCAACCACAATGAGCAGTTCTTC
TRBJ2-3 TRBD1 . TRBV5-1 CASSLYRDRFTDTQYF TGCGCCAGCAGCCTATACCGGGACAGGTTCACAGATACGCAGTATTTT
TRBJ2-7 . few TRBV5-1 CASSWTVTYEQYF TGCGCCAGCAGCTGGACGGTCACCTACGAGCAGTACTTC
TRBJ1-1 . . TRBV29-1 CSVKGALTGTGMNTEAFF TGCAGCGTTAAAGGGGCGCTTACAGGGACGGGGATGAACACTGAAGCTTTCTTT
TRBJ1-5 . . TRBV5-6 CASSLGLGGNQPQHF TGTGCCAGCAGCCTGGGTCTGGGAGGCAATCAGCCCCAGCATTTT
TRBJ2-7 TRBD1 . TRBV4-1 CASSQEGTGLYEQYF TGCGCCAGCAGCCAAGAGGGGACAGGGCTCTACGAGCAGTACTTC
TRBJ1-2 . . TRBV14 CASSQVWPTGYGYTF TGTGCCAGCAGCCAAGTCTGGCCAACTGGGTATGGCTACACCTTC
TRBJ2-5 . . TRBV7-9 CASTVPGWEETQYF TGTGCCAGCACCGTGCCGGGGTGGGAAGAGACCCAGTACTTC
TRBJ1-1 . . TRBV7-9 CASSHDKRTEAFF TGTGCCAGCAGTCATGACAAACGCACTGAAGCTTTCTTT
TRBJ1-5 . . TRBV5-6 CASSLYRAGQPQHF TGTGCCAGCAGCTTATACAGGGCTGGTCAGCCCCAGCATTTT
TRBJ2-7 . . TRBV6-5 CASSYSGQPYEQYF TGTGCCAGCAGTTACTCAGGTCAACCCTACGAGCAGTACTTC
TRBJ2-1 . few TRBV27 CASSLQGNEQFF TGTGCCAGCAGTTTACAGGGCAATGAGCAGTTCTTC
TRBJ2-7 . once TRBV11-2 CASSHAPSYEQYF TGTGCCAGCAGCCACGCACCCAGCTACGAGCAGTACTTC
TRBJ2-5 TRBD1 . TRBV5-6 CASSSPEATGGETQYF TGTGCCAGCAGCTCCCCTGAAGCGACAGGGGGAGAGACCCAGTACTTC
TRBJ1-4 . . TRBV7-9 CASSLAMRDTNEKLFF TGTGCCAGCAGCCTCGCGATGAGGGATACTAATGAAAAACTGTTTTTT
TRBJ1-1 . . TRBV5-1 CASSPRGVMNTEAFF TGCGCCAGCAGCCCCAGAGGGGTTATGAACACTGAAGCTTTCTTT
TRBJ2-7 . . TRBV4-1 CASSQAAAYEQYF TGCGCCAGCAGCCAAGCAGCAGCCTACGAGCAGTACTTC
TRBJ2-7 . . TRBV7-2 CASSQSGRHSYEQYF TGTGCCAGCAGCCAGAGCGGGCGGCACTCCTACGAGCAGTACTTC
TRBJ1-2 . . TRBV15 CATSRDPGATGYTF TGTGCCACCAGCAGGGACCCGGGGGCGACGGGCTACACCTTC
TRBJ2-7 . . TRBV6-6 CASSYRIGTYEQYF TGTGCCAGCAGTTACCGTATTGGGACCTACGAGCAGTACTTC
TRBJ2-1 . . TRBV4-1 CASSQRSFSYNEQFF TGCGCCAGCAGCCAAAGATCCTTCTCCTACAATGAGCAGTTCTTC
TRBJ2-5 TRBD1 . TRBV11-2 CASSPPDRAQETQYF TGTGCCAGCAGCCCCCCAGACAGGGCCCAGGAGACCCAGTACTTC
TRBJ1-2 . . TRBV4-2 CASSQDSRVKNYGYTF TGTGCCAGCAGCCAAGATAGTAGGGTGAAGAACTATGGCTACACCTTC
TRBJ2-5 . . TRBV4-3 CASSPDEWQETQYF TGCGCCAGCAGCCCAGACGAATGGCAAGAGACCCAGTACTTC